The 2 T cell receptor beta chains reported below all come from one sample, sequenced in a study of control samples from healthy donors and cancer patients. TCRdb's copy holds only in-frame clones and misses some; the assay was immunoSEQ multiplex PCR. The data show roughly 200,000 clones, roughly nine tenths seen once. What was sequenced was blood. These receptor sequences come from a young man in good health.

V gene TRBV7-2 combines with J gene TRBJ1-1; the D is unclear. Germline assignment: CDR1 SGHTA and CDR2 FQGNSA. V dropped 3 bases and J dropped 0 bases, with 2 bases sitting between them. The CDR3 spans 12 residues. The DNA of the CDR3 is TGTGCCAGCAGCTTTATGAACACTGAAGCTTTCTTT. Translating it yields CASSFMNTEAFF.

The CDR3 is CASAWGSGGPSTDTQYF. The CDR3 DNA follows: TGTGCCAGCGCCTGGGGTAGCGGGGGACCTAGCACAGATACGCAGTATTTT. The chain uses TRBV7-9 and TRBJ2-3; 9 nucleotides agree with TRBD2. V shed 8 bases and J 0 bases; nucleotides not matched to a gene: 12. In germline, CDR1 is SEHNR, CDR2 FQNEAQ (reference sequence). The CDR3 extends over 17 amino acids.